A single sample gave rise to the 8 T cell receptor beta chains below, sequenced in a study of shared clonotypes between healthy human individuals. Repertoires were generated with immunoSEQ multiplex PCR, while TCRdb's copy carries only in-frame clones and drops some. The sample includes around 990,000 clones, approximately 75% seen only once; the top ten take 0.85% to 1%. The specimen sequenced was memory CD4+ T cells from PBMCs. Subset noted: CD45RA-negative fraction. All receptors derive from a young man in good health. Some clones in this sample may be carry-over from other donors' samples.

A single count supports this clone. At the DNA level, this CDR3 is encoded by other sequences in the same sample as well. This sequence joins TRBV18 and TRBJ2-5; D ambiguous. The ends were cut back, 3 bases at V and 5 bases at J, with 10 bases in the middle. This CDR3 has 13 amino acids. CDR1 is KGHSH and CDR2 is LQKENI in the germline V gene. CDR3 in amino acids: CASSPGLGETQYF. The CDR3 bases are TGTGCCAGCTCACCGGGCCTTGGGGAGACCCAGTACTTC.

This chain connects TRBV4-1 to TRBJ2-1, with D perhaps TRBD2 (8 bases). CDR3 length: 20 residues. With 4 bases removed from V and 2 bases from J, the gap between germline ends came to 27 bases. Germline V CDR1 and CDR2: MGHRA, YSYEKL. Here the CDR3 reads CASSLQGARGFGRAYNEQFF. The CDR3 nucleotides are TGCGCCAGCAGCCTTCAAGGGGCCAGGGGGTTCGGGAGGGCCTACAATGAGCAGTTCTTC.

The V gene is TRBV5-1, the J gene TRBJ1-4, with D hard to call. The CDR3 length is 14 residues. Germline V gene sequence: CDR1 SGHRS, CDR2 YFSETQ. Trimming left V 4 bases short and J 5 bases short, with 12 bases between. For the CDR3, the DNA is TGCGCCAGCAGCGCCGAAGGGCCCAATGAAAAACTGTTTTTT. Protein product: CASSAEGPNEKLFF. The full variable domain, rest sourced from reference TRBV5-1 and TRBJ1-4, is KAGVTQTPRYLIKTRGQQVTLSCSPISGHRSVSWYQQTPGQGLQFLFEYFSETQRNKGNFPGRFSGRQFSNSRSEMNVSTLELGDSALYLCASSAEGPNEKLFFGSGTQLSVL.

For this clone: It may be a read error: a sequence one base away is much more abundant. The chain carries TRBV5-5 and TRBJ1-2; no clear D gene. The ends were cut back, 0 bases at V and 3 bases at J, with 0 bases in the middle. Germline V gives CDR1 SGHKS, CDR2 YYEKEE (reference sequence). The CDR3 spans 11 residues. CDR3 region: CASSLDYGYTF. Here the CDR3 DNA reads TGTGCCAGCAGCTTGGACTATGGCTACACCTTC.

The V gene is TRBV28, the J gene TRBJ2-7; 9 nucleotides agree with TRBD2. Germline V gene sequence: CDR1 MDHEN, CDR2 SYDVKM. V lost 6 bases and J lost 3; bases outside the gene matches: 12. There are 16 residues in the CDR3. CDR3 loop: CASRHTSGTSSYEQYF. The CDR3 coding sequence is TGTGCCAGCAGGCACACCTCCGGGACTAGCAGCTACGAGCAGTACTTC.

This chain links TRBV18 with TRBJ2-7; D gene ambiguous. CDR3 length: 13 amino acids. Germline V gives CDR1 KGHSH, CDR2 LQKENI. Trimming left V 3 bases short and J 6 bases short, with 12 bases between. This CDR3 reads CASSPTTGGEQYF. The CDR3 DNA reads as TGTGCCAGCTCACCTACGACGGGCGGCGAGCAGTACTTC.

DNA of the CDR3: TGCGCCAGCAGCGTTGCGCCCTCTGGGGCCAACGTCCTGACTTTC. Protein product: CASSVAPSGANVLTF. The chain couples TRBV5-1 to TRBJ2-6; D unresolved. CDR1 and CDR2 from the germline V gene are SGHRS and YFSETQ. The CDR3 contains 15 residues. Trimming left V 4 bases short and J 0 bases short, with 8 bases between. Full variable domain (missing parts from reference TRBV5-1 and TRBJ2-6): KAGVTQTPRYLIKTRGQQVTLSCSPISGHRSVSWYQQTPGQGLQFLFEYFSETQRNKGNFPGRFSGRQFSNSRSEMNVSTLELGDSALYLCASSVAPSGANVLTFGAGSRLTVL.

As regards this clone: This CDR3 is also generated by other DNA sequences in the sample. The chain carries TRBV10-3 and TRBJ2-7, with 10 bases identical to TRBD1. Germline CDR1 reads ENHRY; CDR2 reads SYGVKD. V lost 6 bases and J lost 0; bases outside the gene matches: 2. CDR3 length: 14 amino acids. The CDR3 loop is CAISRDRGSYEQYF. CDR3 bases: TGTGCCATCAGCCGGGACAGGGGCTCCTACGAGCAGTACTTC.